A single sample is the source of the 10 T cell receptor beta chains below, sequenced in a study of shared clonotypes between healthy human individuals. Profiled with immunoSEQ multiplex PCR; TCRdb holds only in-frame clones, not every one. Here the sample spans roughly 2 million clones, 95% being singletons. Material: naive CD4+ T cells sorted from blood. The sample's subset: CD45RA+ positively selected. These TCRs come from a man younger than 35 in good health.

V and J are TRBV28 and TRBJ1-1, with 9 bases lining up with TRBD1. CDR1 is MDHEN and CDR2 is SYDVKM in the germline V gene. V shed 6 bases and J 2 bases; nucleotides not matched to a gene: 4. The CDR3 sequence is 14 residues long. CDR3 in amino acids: CASSWTGVNTEAFF. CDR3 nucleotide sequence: TGTGCCAGCAGCTGGACAGGGGTCAACACTGAAGCTTTCTTT.

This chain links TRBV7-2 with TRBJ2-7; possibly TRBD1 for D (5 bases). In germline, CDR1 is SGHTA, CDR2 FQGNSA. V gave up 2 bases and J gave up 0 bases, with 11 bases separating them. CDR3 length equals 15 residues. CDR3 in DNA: TGTGCCAGCAGCTTAAAAAGGGGCGACTCCTACGAGCAGTACTTC. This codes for CASSLKRGDSYEQYF.

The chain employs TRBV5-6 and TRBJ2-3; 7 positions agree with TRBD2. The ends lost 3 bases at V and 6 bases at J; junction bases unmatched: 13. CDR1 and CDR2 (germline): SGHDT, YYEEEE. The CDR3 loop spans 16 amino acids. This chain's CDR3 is CASSSFRWEGRDTQYF. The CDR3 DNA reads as TGTGCCAGCAGCTCTTTTCGATGGGAGGGCCGGGATACGCAGTATTTT. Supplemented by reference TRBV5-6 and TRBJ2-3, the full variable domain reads DAGVTQSPTHLIKTRGQQVTLRCSPKSGHDTVSWYQQALGQGPQFIFQYYEEEERQRGNFPDRFSGHQFPNYSSELNVNALLLGDSALYLCASSSFRWEGRDTQYFGPGTRLTVL.

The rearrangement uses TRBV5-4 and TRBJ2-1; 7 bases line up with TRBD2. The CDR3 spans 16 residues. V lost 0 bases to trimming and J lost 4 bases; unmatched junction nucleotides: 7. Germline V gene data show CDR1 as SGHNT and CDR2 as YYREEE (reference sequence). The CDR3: CASSLGGAGLYNEQFF. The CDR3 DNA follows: TGTGCCAGCAGCTTGGGTGGGGCGGGACTATACAATGAGCAGTTCTTC.

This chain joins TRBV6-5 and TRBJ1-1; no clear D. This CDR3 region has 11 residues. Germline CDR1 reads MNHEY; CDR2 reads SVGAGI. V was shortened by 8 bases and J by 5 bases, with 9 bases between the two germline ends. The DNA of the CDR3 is TGTGCCAGCCACGGGGTTACTGAAGCTTTCTTT. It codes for CASHGVTEAFF.

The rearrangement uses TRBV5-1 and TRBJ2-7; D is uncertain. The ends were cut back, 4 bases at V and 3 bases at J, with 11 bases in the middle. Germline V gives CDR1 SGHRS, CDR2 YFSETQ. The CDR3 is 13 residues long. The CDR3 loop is CASSPLNGYEQYF. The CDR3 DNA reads TGCGCCAGCAGCCCCCTGAACGGCTACGAGCAGTACTTC.

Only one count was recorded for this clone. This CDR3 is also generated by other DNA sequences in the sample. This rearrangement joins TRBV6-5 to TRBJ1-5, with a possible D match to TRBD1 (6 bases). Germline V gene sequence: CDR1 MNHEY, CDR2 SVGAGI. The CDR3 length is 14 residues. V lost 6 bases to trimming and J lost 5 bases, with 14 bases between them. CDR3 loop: CASSRGRGDQPQHF. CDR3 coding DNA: TGTGCCAGCAGCCGGGGCAGGGGAGATCAGCCCCAGCATTTT.

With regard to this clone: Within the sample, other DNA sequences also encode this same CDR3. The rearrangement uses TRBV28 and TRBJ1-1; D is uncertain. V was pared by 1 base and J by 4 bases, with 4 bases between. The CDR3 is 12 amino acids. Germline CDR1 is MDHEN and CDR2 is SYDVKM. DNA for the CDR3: TGTGCCAGCAGTTTATCGGGCACTGAAGCTTTCTTT. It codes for CASSLSGTEAFF.

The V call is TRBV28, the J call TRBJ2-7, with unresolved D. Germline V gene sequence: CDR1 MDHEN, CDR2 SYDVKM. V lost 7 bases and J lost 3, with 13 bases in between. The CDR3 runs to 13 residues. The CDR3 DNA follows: TGTGCCAGCACCACGGGCTGGAGCTACGAGCAGTACTTC. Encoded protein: CASTTGWSYEQYF.

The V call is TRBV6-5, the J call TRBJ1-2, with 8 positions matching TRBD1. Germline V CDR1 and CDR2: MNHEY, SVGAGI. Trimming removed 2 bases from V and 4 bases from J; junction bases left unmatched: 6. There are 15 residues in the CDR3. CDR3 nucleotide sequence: TGTGCCAGCAGTTACGGGACAGGCACATTCTATGGCTACACCTTC. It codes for CASSYGTGTFYGYTF.